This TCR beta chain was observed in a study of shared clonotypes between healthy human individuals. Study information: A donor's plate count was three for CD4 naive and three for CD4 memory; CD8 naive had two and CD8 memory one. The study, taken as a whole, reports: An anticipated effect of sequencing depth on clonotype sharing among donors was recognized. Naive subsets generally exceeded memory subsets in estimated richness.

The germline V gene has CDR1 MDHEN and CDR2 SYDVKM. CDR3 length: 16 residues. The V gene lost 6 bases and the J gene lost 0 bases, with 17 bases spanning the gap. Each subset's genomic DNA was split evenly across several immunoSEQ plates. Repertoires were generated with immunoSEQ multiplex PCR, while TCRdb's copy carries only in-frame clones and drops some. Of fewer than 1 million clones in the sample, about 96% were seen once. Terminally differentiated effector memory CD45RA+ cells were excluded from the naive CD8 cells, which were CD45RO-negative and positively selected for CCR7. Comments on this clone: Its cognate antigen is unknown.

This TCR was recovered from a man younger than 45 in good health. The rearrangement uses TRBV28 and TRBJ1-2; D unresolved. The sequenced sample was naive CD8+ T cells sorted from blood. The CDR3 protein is CASRTPAITSNYGYTF. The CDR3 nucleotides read TGTGCCAGCAGGACACCTGCAATAACCTCTAACTATGGCTACACCTTC.